The present T cell receptor (beta chain) was sequenced within a study of post-analysis software for immune sequencing data. The wider study: Secondary progressive, relapsing-remitting and progressive-relapsing multiple sclerosis were among the included disease courses. Study results and limitations: TRBV5-6, TRBV5-1 and TRBV20-1 belonged to a set of about five TRBV segments that were more frequent in patients than controls. Pronounced co-clustering by F measure was evident among identically batched samples.

CDR1 is DFQATT and CDR2 is SNEGSKA in the germline V gene (reference sequence). The CDR3 has 16 amino acids. Germline trimming cut 0 bases from V and 6 bases from J; bases unmatched to any gene: 10. Unique-molecular-identifier-tagged TCR beta cDNA libraries were used. Input of 1 to 10 million T cells yielded a few hundred thousand cDNA molecules. TCRdb re-analysed the PCR reads in MiXCR, keeping a single row per CDR3 protein. This table holds some 690,000 distinct CDR3 sequences, around 27% found once. A remark on this clonotype: Its antigen is not known.

Material: blood. This sequence originates from a girl aged 5-17 years with multiple sclerosis. The chain links TRBV20-1 to TRBJ2-3, with 9 bases matching TRBD2. The chain's CDR3 is CSAREPGLAIRDTQYF. The CDR3 nucleotides are TGCAGTGCTAGAGAGCCAGGACTAGCGATACGGGATACGCAGTATTTT.